This T cell receptor (beta chain) was sequenced for a study of vaccination and CD4 T cells after COVID-19. To note about this clonotype: Antigen specificity is unknown.

The CDR3 length is 13 residues. In germline, CDR1 is MNHNS, CDR2 SASEGT. The J segment lost 6 bases and the V segment lost 6 bases, leaving 2 bases of the junction unmatched. Sequencing of cultured CD4+ T cell DNA used the Oncomine TCR Beta short-read assay. Cultured CD4+ T cells were the source of extracted genomic DNA. A single record per CDR3 protein comes from TCRdb applying MiXCR to the PCR reads. The sample includes 9,000 to 10,000 distinct CDR3 sequences, roughly 35% of them seen just once. Treatment specified: roughly 10-day PBMC culture with coronavirus spike peptide pools or control peptides (ViraFEST assay). Gathered ahead of the COVID-19 pandemic (2011-2018) were the CD4+ T cells of the unexposed donor.

The sample consisted of CD4+ T cells from blood, cultured in vitro. The receptor was derived from a human donor in good health. J is TRBJ1-4 and V is TRBV6-1; TRBD1 matches at 9 bases. This CDR3 is CASRHRGHEKLFF. The CDR3 coding sequence is TGTGCCAGCAGGCACAGGGGGCATGAAAAACTGTTTTTT.